The rows below give T cell receptor beta chains drawn from one sample of a study of cytomegalovirus exposure and HLA in healthy donors. The data were produced by immunoSEQ multiplex PCR, yet TCRdb's version contains in-frame clones alone and is incomplete. This table has around 50,000 clones, roughly 83% appearing once. The sample taken for sequencing was PBMCs. These receptor sequences come from a man aged 30 to 45 in good health and CMV-seronegative. Both conserved end residues are part of each CDR3. Fields, in order: D gene, clone size, V gene, J gene, CDR3 DNA, CDR3 protein. The D gene is left open where the match is weak. Expanded clones get a size class; other rows say once, few or many, or leave the size out.

D gene: TRBD2; clone size: -; V gene: TRBV5-5; J gene: TRBJ2-7; CDR3 DNA: TGTGCCAGCAGCTTAACCGGGACTAGGGAGGGGGAGCAGTACTTC; CDR3 protein: CASSLTGTREGEQYF
D gene: TRBD1; clone size: -; V gene: TRBV9; J gene: TRBJ1-2; CDR3 DNA: TGTGCCAGCAGCCCGAGACAGGGGGATGGCTACACCTTC; CDR3 protein: CASSPRQGDGYTF
D gene: -; clone size: -; V gene: TRBV9; J gene: TRBJ1-1; CDR3 DNA: TGTGCCAGCAGCGTAGTCGTGGGGGGTGCGAACACTGAAGCTTTCTTT; CDR3 protein: CASSVVVGGANTEAFF
D gene: TRBD1; clone size: -; V gene: TRBV7-8; J gene: TRBJ2-7; CDR3 DNA: TGTGCCAGCAGCCTGACAGGGGATTCCTGCGAGCAGTACTTC; CDR3 protein: CASSLTGDSCEQYF
D gene: -; clone size: -; V gene: TRBV14; J gene: TRBJ2-7; CDR3 DNA: TGTGCCAGCAGCCAAGATGAAGGGAGCTCCTACGAGCAGTACTTC; CDR3 protein: CASSQDEGSSYEQYF
D gene: TRBD1; clone size: -; V gene: TRBV9; J gene: TRBJ2-2; CDR3 DNA: TGTGCCAGCAGCCCAGGGACAGGTACCGGTTGGGAGCTGTTTTTT; CDR3 protein: CASSPGTGTGWELFF
D gene: -; clone size: few; V gene: TRBV19; J gene: TRBJ1-2; CDR3 DNA: TGTGCCAGTACCCCCCGAGACAGGATTTATGGCTACACCTTC; CDR3 protein: CASTPRDRIYGYTF
D gene: -; clone size: -; V gene: TRBV6-1; J gene: TRBJ2-2; CDR3 DNA: TGTGCCAGCGGGATCGGGACATGGAACACCGGGGAGCTGTTTTTT; CDR3 protein: CASGIGTWNTGELFF
D gene: TRBD1; clone size: once; V gene: TRBV7-9; J gene: TRBJ2-7; CDR3 DNA: TGTGCCAGCAGCCTGACTACAGGGGGCAGTACGTACGAGCAGTACTTC; CDR3 protein: CASSLTTGGSTYEQYF
D gene: TRBD1; clone size: -; V gene: TRBV29-1; J gene: TRBJ1-2; CDR3 DNA: TGCAGCGTTCATACGGGACAGGATGGCTACACCTTC; CDR3 protein: CSVHTGQDGYTF
D gene: TRBD1; clone size: -; V gene: TRBV25-1; J gene: TRBJ1-1; CDR3 DNA: TGTGCCAGCAGTAAGATTGGACAGGGGATCGCTGAAGCTTTCTTT; CDR3 protein: CASSKIGQGIAEAFF
D gene: -; clone size: -; V gene: TRBV9; J gene: TRBJ2-7; CDR3 DNA: TGTGCCAGCAGCGTCGGACAGCCGGCTTACGAGCAGTACTTC; CDR3 protein: CASSVGQPAYEQYF
D gene: TRBD2; clone size: -; V gene: TRBV2; J gene: TRBJ2-7; CDR3 DNA: TGTGCCAGCAGTGAAGAGGCTAGCGGGAGGTACGAGCAGTACTTC; CDR3 protein: CASSEEASGRYEQYF
D gene: TRBD1; clone size: -; V gene: TRBV5-4; J gene: TRBJ2-7; CDR3 DNA: TGTGCCAGCAGCTTGGAAGGGACAGGGGATAGGGAGCAGTACTTC; CDR3 protein: CASSLEGTGDREQYF
D gene: TRBD2; clone size: -; V gene: TRBV11-2; J gene: TRBJ2-1; CDR3 DNA: TGTGCCAGCAGTCCTGGGGGGGTCGGGGTCTTCCGGAATGAGCAGTTCTTC; CDR3 protein: CASSPGGVGVFRNEQFF
D gene: -; clone size: few; V gene: TRBV4-1; J gene: TRBJ1-5; CDR3 DNA: TGCGCCAGCAGCCAAGTGGCAGGCGCCTCGACCCAGCATTTT; CDR3 protein: CASSQVAGASTQHF
D gene: TRBD1; clone size: -; V gene: TRBV6-6; J gene: TRBJ2-7; CDR3 DNA: TGTGCCAGCAGTTTGGGGACAGGGCGGAACGAGCAGTATTTC; CDR3 protein: CASSLGTGRNEQYF
D gene: -; clone size: -; V gene: TRBV15; J gene: TRBJ1-4; CDR3 DNA: TGTGCCACCAGCAGAGGGACATCGGAAGATGAAAAACTGTTTTTT; CDR3 protein: CATSRGTSEDEKLFF
D gene: -; clone size: -; V gene: TRBV7-9; J gene: TRBJ1-2; CDR3 DNA: TGTGCCAGCAGCTTAAACTCTTTAAACTATGGCTACACCTTC; CDR3 protein: CASSLNSLNYGYTF
D gene: -; clone size: -; V gene: TRBV4-3; J gene: TRBJ2-3; CDR3 DNA: TGCGCCAGCAGCCAAGAACTAAACACAGATACGCAGTATTTT; CDR3 protein: CASSQELNTDTQYF
D gene: -; clone size: -; V gene: TRBV6-5; J gene: TRBJ2-6; CDR3 DNA: TGTGCCACCTACCTACCGGGTGCTGGGGCCAACGTCCTGACTTTC; CDR3 protein: CATYLPGAGANVLTF
D gene: -; clone size: few; V gene: TRBV6-5; J gene: TRBJ2-7; CDR3 DNA: TGTGCCAGCAGTTACTCGACATCTTCCTACGAGCAGTACTTC; CDR3 protein: CASSYSTSSYEQYF
D gene: -; clone size: -; V gene: TRBV4-2; J gene: TRBJ1-1; CDR3 DNA: TGTGCCAGCAGCCAGGGCGTGGGCACTGAAGCTTTCTTT; CDR3 protein: CASSQGVGTEAFF
D gene: -; clone size: -; V gene: TRBV5-1; J gene: TRBJ2-3; CDR3 DNA: TGCGCCAGCAGCCTAACTAGTGGCACAGATACGCAGTATTTT; CDR3 protein: CASSLTSGTDTQYF
D gene: TRBD2; clone size: -; V gene: TRBV15; J gene: TRBJ2-3; CDR3 DNA: TGTGCCACCAGCAGAGATGAGGCAGCGGGGGCCACAGATACGCAGTATTTT; CDR3 protein: CATSRDEAAGATDTQYF
D gene: TRBD1; clone size: -; V gene: TRBV5-4; J gene: TRBJ2-7; CDR3 DNA: TGTGCCAGCAGCGGACCCGGGACAGGGGGCTACGAGCAGTACTTC; CDR3 protein: CASSGPGTGGYEQYF
D gene: -; clone size: -; V gene: TRBV19; J gene: TRBJ2-2; CDR3 DNA: TGTGCCAGTAGATTAGCGCCTAACACCGGGGAGCTGTTTTTT; CDR3 protein: CASRLAPNTGELFF
D gene: TRBD2; clone size: -; V gene: TRBV5-1; J gene: TRBJ2-1; CDR3 DNA: TGCGCCAGCAGCTTGGCCTCTAGCGGGGGGGCCCTCAATGAGCAGTTCTTC; CDR3 protein: CASSLASSGGALNEQFF
D gene: -; clone size: -; V gene: TRBV19; J gene: TRBJ2-5; CDR3 DNA: TGTGCCAGTAGTGAGGGGACCTTAGGGGGGACCCAGTACTTC; CDR3 protein: CASSEGTLGGTQYF
D gene: -; clone size: few; V gene: TRBV6-5; J gene: TRBJ1-1; CDR3 DNA: TGTGCCAGCAGCTCCGGGGGTGTCGACACTGAAGCTTTCTTT; CDR3 protein: CASSSGGVDTEAFF
D gene: TRBD1; clone size: -; V gene: TRBV5-1; J gene: TRBJ2-1; CDR3 DNA: TGTGCCAGCAGCCCAGCCCGTGGGGGACAGAGCTACAATGAGCAGTTCTTC; CDR3 protein: CASSPARGGQSYNEQFF
D gene: TRBD1; clone size: -; V gene: TRBV19; J gene: TRBJ1-2; CDR3 DNA: TGTGCCAGTAGTTCCCGGACAGGGAAGGATGGCTACACCTTC; CDR3 protein: CASSSRTGKDGYTF
D gene: -; clone size: -; V gene: TRBV7-2; J gene: TRBJ2-7; CDR3 DNA: TGTGCCAGCAGCCCGATCGGCTACGAGCAGTACTTC; CDR3 protein: CASSPIGYEQYF
D gene: -; clone size: -; V gene: TRBV10-3; J gene: TRBJ2-3; CDR3 DNA: TGTGCCATCCTTGACGTACCACAGTTAACGCAGTATTTT; CDR3 protein: CAILDVPQLTQYF
D gene: TRBD1; clone size: -; V gene: TRBV7-2; J gene: TRBJ1-6; CDR3 DNA: TGTGCCAGCAGCCCCGACAGGGGAGCTTATAATTCACCCCTCCACTTT; CDR3 protein: CASSPDRGAYNSPLHF
D gene: TRBD2; clone size: few; V gene: TRBV5-1; J gene: TRBJ2-5; CDR3 DNA: TGCGCCAGCAGCCTCAATAGCGGGCAAGAGACCCAGTACTTC; CDR3 protein: CASSLNSGQETQYF
D gene: TRBD1; clone size: -; V gene: TRBV7-2; J gene: TRBJ2-1; CDR3 DNA: TGTGCCAGCAGCTATGGGACAGGGGGCAGCAATGAGCAGTTCTTC; CDR3 protein: CASSYGTGGSNEQFF
D gene: TRBD2; clone size: -; V gene: TRBV4-3; J gene: TRBJ2-2; CDR3 DNA: TGCGCCAGCAGCCAACAAGCGGGGCTGAACACCGGGGAGCTGTTTTTT; CDR3 protein: CASSQQAGLNTGELFF
D gene: -; clone size: -; V gene: TRBV7-7; J gene: TRBJ2-5; CDR3 DNA: TGTGCTAGCAGCTTATCCGGACAGTACGAGACCCAGTACTTC; CDR3 protein: CASSLSGQYETQYF
D gene: TRBD1; clone size: -; V gene: TRBV7-9; J gene: TRBJ1-1; CDR3 DNA: TGTGCCAGCAGCCGGGACAGGGCCCTGAACACTGAAGCTTTCTTT; CDR3 protein: CASSRDRALNTEAFF
D gene: TRBD1; clone size: once; V gene: TRBV13; J gene: TRBJ2-1; CDR3 DNA: TGTGCCAGCACAGGACAGGGGAGCAATGAGCAGTTCTTC; CDR3 protein: CASTGQGSNEQFF
D gene: -; clone size: -; V gene: TRBV5-5; J gene: TRBJ1-1; CDR3 DNA: TGTGCCAGCAGCACTCTTTGGAACACTGAAGCTTTCTTT; CDR3 protein: CASSTLWNTEAFF
D gene: -; clone size: -; V gene: TRBV5-1; J gene: TRBJ2-5; CDR3 DNA: TGCGCCAGCAGCTTGGGAGGAGGGAGTGGCCAAGAGACCCAGTACTTC; CDR3 protein: CASSLGGGSGQETQYF
D gene: -; clone size: -; V gene: TRBV10-3; J gene: TRBJ1-2; CDR3 DNA: TGTGCCATCAGTTTAAGGGGCCTTCGTGGAGGCTACACCTTC; CDR3 protein: CAISLRGLRGGYTF
D gene: -; clone size: -; V gene: TRBV29-1; J gene: TRBJ2-3; CDR3 DNA: TGCAGCGCCGAGGGGGGGTTGGGGCCCACAGATACGCAGTATTTT; CDR3 protein: CSAEGGLGPTDTQYF
D gene: TRBD1; clone size: -; V gene: TRBV5-1; J gene: TRBJ1-1; CDR3 DNA: TGCGCCAGCAGCGGCCGGACAGGGCACCCCACTGAAGCTTTCTTT; CDR3 protein: CASSGRTGHPTEAFF
D gene: -; clone size: few; V gene: TRBV4-1; J gene: TRBJ2-3; CDR3 DNA: TGCGCCAGCATGGGCCCTAGCACAGATACGCAGTATTTT; CDR3 protein: CASMGPSTDTQYF
D gene: TRBD1; clone size: few; V gene: TRBV5-6; J gene: TRBJ1-2; CDR3 DNA: TGTGCCAGCGAATCCAGGGGGCCCTATGGCTACACCTTC; CDR3 protein: CASESRGPYGYTF
D gene: -; clone size: once; V gene: TRBV7-2; J gene: TRBJ2-2; CDR3 DNA: TGTGCCAGCAGCTTAAGGCGACAGGCCAGTGCCGGGGAGCTGTTTTTT; CDR3 protein: CASSLRRQASAGELFF
D gene: -; clone size: -; V gene: TRBV19; J gene: TRBJ2-7; CDR3 DNA: TGTGCCAGTAGTCCCCTCGGGACACACTACGAGCAGTACTTC; CDR3 protein: CASSPLGTHYEQYF
D gene: TRBD1; clone size: -; V gene: TRBV11-3; J gene: TRBJ1-5; CDR3 DNA: TGTGCCAGCAGCTTAGGCGGACAGGGGAATAGCAATCAGCCCCAGCATTTT; CDR3 protein: CASSLGGQGNSNQPQHF